By share, the clone carrying this T cell receptor beta chain ranks as medium-sized (0.01 to 0.1%). Using MiXCR, TCRdb reanalyzed the PCR reads. The repertoire holds approximately 10,000 clones, under 30% seen once, with 20% to 25% in the top ten. The data originate from a study of metastatic and nonmetastatic thyroid tumors. Turning to the study itself: Repertoire comparison spanned blood and tumor or nodule tissue of malignant and benign thyroid patients.

Germline CDR1 and CDR2: SGHNT and YENEEA. V was clipped by 5 bases and J by 7 bases, with 17 bases between them. This CDR3 contains 14 residues. Among the patients, none had received any treatment before thyroid surgery. The TCR originated in a male donor with papillary thyroid cancer or a benign thyroid nodule (not recorded which). Some clones in this sample may be carry-over from other donors' samples. The V call is TRBV11-3, the J call TRBJ1-1; D is possibly TRBD1 (6 bases). The sequenced material came from adjacent normal tissue. Here the CDR3 DNA reads TGTGCCAGCAGCCTTCACAGGGAAATGTTTGAAGCTTTCTTT. It specifies CASSLHREMFEAFF.